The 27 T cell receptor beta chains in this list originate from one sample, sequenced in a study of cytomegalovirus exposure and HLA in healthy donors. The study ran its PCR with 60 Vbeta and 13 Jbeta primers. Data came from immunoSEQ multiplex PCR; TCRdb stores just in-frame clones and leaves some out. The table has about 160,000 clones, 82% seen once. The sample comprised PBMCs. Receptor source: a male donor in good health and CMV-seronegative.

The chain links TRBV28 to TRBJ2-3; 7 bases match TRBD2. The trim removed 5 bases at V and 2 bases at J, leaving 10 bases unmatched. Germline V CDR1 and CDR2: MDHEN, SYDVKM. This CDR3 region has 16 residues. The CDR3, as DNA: TGTGCCAGCAGTAGTCTAGGGCGGGGGACCACAGATACGCAGTATTTT. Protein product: CASSSLGRGTTDTQYF.

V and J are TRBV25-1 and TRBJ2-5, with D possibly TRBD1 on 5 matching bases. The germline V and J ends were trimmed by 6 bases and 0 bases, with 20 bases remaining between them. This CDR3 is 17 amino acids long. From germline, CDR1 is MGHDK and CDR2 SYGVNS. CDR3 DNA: TGTGCCAGCAGCGGCCCCCGCCAGGGCAGGGACCAAGAGACCCAGTACTTC. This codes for CASSGPRQGRDQETQYF. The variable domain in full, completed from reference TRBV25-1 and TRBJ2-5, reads EADIYQTPRYLVIGTGKKITLECSQTMGHDKMYWYQQDPGMELHLIHYSYGVNSTEKGDLSSESTVSRIRTEHFPLTLESARPSHTSQYLCASSGPRQGRDQETQYFGPGTRLLVL.

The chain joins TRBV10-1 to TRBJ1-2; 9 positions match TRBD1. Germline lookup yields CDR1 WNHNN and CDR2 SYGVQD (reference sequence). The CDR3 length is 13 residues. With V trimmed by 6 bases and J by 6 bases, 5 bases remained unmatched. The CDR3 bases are TGCGCCAGCAGAGGACAGGGGTTAGATGGCTACACCTTC. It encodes CASRGQGLDGYTF.

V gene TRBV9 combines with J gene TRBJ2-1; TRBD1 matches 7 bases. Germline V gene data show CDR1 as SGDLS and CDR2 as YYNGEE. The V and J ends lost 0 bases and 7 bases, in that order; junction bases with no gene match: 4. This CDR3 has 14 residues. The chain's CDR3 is CASSVEGTANEQFF. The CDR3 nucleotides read TGTGCCAGCAGCGTAGAAGGGACAGCAAATGAGCAGTTCTTC.

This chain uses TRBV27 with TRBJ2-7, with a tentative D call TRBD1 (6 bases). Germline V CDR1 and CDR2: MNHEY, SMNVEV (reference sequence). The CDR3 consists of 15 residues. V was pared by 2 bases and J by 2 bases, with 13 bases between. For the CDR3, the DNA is TGTGCCAGCAGTTTAATGGGGGCAGGGCCCTACGAGCAGTACTTC. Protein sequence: CASSLMGAGPYEQYF.

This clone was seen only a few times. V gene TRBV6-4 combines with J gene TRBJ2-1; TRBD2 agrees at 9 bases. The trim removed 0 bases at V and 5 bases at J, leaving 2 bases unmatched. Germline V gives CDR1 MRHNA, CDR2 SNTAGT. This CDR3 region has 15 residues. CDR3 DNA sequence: TGTGCCAGCAGTGACTCGCGGGGGGGCCACAATGAGCAGTTCTTC. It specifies CASSDSRGGHNEQFF.

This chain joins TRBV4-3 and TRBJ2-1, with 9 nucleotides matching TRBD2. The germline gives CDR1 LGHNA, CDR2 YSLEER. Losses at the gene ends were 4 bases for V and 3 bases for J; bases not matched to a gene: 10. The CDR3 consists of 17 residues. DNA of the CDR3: TGCGCCAGCAGCCTCCGACTAGCGGCCAACGGCTACAATGAGCAGTTCTTC. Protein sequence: CASSLRLAANGYNEQFF.

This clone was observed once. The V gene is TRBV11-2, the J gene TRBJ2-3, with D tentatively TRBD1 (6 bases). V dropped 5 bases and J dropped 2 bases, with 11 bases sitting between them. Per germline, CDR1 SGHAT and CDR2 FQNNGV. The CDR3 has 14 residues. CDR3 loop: CASSLNRATDTQYF. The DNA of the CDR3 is TGTGCCAGCAGCCTAAACAGGGCCACAGATACGCAGTATTTT.

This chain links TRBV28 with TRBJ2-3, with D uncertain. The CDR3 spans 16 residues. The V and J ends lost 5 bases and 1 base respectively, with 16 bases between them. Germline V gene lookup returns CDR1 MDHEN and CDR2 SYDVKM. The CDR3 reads CASSPLPLVRTDTQYF. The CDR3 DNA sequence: TGTGCCAGCAGTCCCCTCCCGCTAGTTCGCACAGATACGCAGTATTTT.

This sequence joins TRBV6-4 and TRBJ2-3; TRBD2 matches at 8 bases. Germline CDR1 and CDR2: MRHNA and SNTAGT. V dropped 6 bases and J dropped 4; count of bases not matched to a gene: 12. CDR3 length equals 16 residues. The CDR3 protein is CASSRTGLASADTQYF. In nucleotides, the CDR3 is TGTGCCAGCAGCCGAACCGGACTAGCTTCGGCAGATACGCAGTATTTT.

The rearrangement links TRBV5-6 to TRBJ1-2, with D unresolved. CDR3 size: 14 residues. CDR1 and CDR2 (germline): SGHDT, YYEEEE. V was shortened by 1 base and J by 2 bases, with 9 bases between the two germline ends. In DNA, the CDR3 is TGTGCCAGCAGCTTGAGACATCCCAACTATGGCTACACCTTC. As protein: CASSLRHPNYGYTF.

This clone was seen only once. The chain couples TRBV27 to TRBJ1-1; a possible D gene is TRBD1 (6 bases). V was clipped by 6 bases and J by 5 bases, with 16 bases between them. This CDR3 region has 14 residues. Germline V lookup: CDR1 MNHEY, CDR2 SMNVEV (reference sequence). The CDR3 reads CASRENYRETEAFF. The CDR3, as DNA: TGTGCCAGCAGGGAGAATTACAGGGAGACTGAAGCTTTCTTT.

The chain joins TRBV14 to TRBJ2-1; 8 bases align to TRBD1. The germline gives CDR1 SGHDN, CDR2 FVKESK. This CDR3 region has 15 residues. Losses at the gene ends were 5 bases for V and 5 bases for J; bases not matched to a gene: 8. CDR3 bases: TGTGCCAGCAGCAAGACAGGGGCCCCTAACAATGAGCAGTTCTTC. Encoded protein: CASSKTGAPNNEQFF.

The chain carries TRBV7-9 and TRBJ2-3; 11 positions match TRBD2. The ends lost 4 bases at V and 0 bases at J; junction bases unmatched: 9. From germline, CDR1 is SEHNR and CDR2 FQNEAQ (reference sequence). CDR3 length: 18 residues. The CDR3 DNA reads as TGTGCCAGCAGCTCCGCGGGACTAGCGGAGCGAAGCACAGATACGCAGTATTTT. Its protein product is CASSSAGLAERSTDTQYF.

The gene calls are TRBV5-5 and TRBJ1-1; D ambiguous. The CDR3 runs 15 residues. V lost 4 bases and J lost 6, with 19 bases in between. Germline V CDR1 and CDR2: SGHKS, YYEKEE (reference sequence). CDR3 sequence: CASSPRGPSRAEAFF. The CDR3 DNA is TGTGCCAGCAGCCCTCGTGGACCGTCGAGGGCTGAAGCTTTCTTT.

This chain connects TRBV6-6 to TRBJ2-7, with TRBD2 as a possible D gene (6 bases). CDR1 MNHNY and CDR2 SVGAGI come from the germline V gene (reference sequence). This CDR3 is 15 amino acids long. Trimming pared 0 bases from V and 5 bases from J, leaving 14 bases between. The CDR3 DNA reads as TGTGCCAGCAGTTACTCGGGGGGATATTTCGACGAGCAGTACTTC. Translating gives CASSYSGGYFDEQYF.

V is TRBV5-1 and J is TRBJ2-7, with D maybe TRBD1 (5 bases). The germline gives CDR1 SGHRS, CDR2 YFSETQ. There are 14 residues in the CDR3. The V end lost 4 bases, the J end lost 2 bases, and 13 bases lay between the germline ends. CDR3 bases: TGCGCCAGCAGCAGAGACAGAGTTCCCTACGAGCAGTACTTC. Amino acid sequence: CASSRDRVPYEQYF. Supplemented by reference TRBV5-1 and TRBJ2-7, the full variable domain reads KAGVTQTPRYLIKTRGQQVTLSCSPISGHRSVSWYQQTPGQGLQFLFEYFSETQRNKGNFPGRFSGRQFSNSRSEMNVSTLELGDSALYLCASSRDRVPYEQYFGPGTRLTVT.

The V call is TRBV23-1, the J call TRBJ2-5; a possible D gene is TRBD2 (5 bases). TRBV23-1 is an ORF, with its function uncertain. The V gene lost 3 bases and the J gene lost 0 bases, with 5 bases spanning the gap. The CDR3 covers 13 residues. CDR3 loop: CASSQDYQETQYF. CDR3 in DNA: TGCGCCAGCAGTCAGGACTACCAAGAGACCCAGTACTTC.

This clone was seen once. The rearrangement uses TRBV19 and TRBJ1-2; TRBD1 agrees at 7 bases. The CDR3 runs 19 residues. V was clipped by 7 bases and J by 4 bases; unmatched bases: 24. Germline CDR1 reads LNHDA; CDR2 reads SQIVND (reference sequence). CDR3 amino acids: CASTTWRDRVTGIAYGYTF. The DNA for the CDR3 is TGTGCCAGTACCACTTGGCGCGACAGGGTTACCGGTATTGCCTATGGCTACACCTTC.

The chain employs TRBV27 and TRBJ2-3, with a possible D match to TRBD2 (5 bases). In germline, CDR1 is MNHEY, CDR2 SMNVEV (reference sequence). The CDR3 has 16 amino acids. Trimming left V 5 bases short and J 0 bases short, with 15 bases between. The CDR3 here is CASSGRRERSTDTQYF. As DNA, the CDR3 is TGTGCCAGCAGTGGCCGCCGGGAAAGAAGCACAGATACGCAGTATTTT.

The CDR3 coding sequence is TGTGCCAGCTCTAACGGGAGGAACACTGAAGCTTTCTTT. Protein product: CASSNGRNTEAFF. This chain uses TRBV6-5 with TRBJ1-1; D remains ambiguous. The CDR3 loop spans 13 amino acids. Germline values: CDR1 MNHEY, CDR2 SVGAGI. Trimming shortened V by 8 bases and J by 1 base, and 11 bases separated the two germline ends.

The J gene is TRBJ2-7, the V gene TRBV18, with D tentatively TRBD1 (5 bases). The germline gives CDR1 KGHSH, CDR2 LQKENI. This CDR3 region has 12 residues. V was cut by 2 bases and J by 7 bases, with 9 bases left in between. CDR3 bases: TGTGCCAGCTCACCAAGGGGCCAGGAGCAGTACTTC. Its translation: CASSPRGQEQYF.

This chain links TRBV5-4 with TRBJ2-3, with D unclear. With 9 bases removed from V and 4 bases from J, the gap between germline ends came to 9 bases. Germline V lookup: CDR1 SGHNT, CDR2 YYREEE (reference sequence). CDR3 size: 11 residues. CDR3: CAITGPDTQYF. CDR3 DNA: TGTGCCATAACGGGTCCAGATACGCAGTATTTT.

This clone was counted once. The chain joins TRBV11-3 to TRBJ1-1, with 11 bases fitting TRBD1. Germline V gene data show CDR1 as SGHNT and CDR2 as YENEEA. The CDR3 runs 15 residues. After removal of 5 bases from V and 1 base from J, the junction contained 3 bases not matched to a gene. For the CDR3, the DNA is TGTGCCAGCAGCCCAGGACAGGGGGCGAACACTGAAGCTTTCTTT. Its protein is CASSPGQGANTEAFF.

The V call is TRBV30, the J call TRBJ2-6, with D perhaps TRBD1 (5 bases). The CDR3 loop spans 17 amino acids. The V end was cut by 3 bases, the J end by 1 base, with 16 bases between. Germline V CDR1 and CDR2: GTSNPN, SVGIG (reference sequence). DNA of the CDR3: TGTGCCTGGAGAGGGCCTTGGGGCGCTTCTGGGGCCAACGTCCTGACTTTC. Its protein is CAWRGPWGASGANVLTF.

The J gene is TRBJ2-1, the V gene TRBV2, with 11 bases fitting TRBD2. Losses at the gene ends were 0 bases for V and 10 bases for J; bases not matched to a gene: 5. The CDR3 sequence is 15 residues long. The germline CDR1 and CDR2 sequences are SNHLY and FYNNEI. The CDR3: CASSEASLAGVEQFF. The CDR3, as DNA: TGTGCCAGCAGTGAAGCATCACTAGCGGGGGTAGAGCAGTTCTTC. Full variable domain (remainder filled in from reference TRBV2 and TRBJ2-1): EPEVTQTPSHQVTQMGQEVILRCVPISNHLYFYWYRQILGQKVEFLVSFYNNEISEKSEIFDDQFSVERPDGSNFTLKIRSTKLEDSAMYFCASSEASLAGVEQFFGPGTRLTVL.

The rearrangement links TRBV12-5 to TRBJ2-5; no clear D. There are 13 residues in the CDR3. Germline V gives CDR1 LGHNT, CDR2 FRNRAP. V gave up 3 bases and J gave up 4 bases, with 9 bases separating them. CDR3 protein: CASGFFVRETQYF. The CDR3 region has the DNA TGTGCTAGTGGTTTTTTTGTGAGAGAGACCCAGTACTTC.